Listed here are 4 T cell receptor beta chains from one sample, sequenced in a study of blood T cell repertoires in COVID-19. Profiling relied on immunoSEQ multiplex PCR, and the TCRdb table lists in-frame clones only, not all of them. The table lists some 320,000 clones, roughly nine tenths of them singletons, with 2% to 3% in the top ten. Input material: PBMCs or T cells enriched from blood (not recorded which). These receptors were obtained from a man aged 55 to 70 who had recovered from COVID-19.

The rearrangement joins TRBV5-4 to TRBJ1-2; TRBD1 matches 8 bases. The germline V gene has CDR1 SGHNT and CDR2 YYREEE (reference sequence). CDR3 size: 15 residues. Trimming removed 4 bases from V and 4 bases from J; junction bases left unmatched: 9. CDR3 coding DNA: TGTGCCAGCAGCACCCGACAGGGGTCGACCTATGGCTACACCTTC. Encoded protein: CASSTRQGSTYGYTF. The full variable domain, with the rest looked up from reference TRBV5-4 and TRBJ1-2, is ETGVTQSPTHLIKTRGQQVTLRCSSQSGHNTVSWYQQALGQGPQFIFQYYREEENGRGNFPPRFSGLQFPNYSSELNVNALELDDSALYLCASSTRQGSTYGYTFGSGTRLTVV.

The chain is built from TRBV5-5 and TRBJ2-7; a weak D match, TRBD1 (6 bases). In germline, CDR1 is SGHKS, CDR2 YYEKEE (reference sequence). Trimming left V 3 bases short and J 3 bases short, with 13 bases between. This CDR3 contains 14 residues. The CDR3 coding sequence is TGTGCCAGCAGCTCGCAGGGGCGCAGCTACGAGCAGTACTTC. This codes for CASSSQGRSYEQYF.

This sequence joins TRBV5-6 and TRBJ2-1; D is unclear. Germline V gene lookup returns CDR1 SGHDT and CDR2 YYEEEE. The CDR3 loop spans 17 amino acids. V was pared by 0 bases and J by 0 bases, with 13 bases between. In nucleotides, the CDR3 is TGTGCCAGCAGCTTGGCCGGTTCTCCCCGCTCCTACAATGAGCAGTTCTTC. The encoded protein is CASSLAGSPRSYNEQFF.

The chain joins TRBV11-2 to TRBJ2-7, with D possibly matching TRBD2 (6 bases). Germline CDR1 reads SGHAT; CDR2 reads FQNNGV. The CDR3 extends over 17 amino acids. Trimming left V 5 bases short and J 2 bases short, with 22 bases between. The CDR3 nucleotides read TGTGCCAGCAGCCTCAGGAGGGAAGAGCTATCCACCTACGAGCAGTACTTC. Residues: CASSLRREELSTYEQYF.